Listed below are T cell receptor beta chains from one sample, sequenced in a study of shared clonotypes between healthy human individuals. The table came from immunoSEQ multiplex PCR; TCRdb's copy has only in-frame clones and leaves some out. The sample has over 2 million clones; 85% to 95% are singletons. Source material: naive CD4+ T cells from PBMCs. These receptors originate from a man between 18 and 35 years old in good health. Some clones in this sample may be carry-over from other donors' samples. Each CDR3 is given with its conserved first and last residue. A D gene is named only where the DNA matches it firmly. A clone size is listed for some rows: how often the clone was seen (once, few, many), or a class if it is expanded.

v_gene	abundance	j_gene	d_gene	CDR3aa	CDR3nt
TRBV30	-	TRBJ2-7	-	CAWMRAGAPGSNYEQYF	TGTGCCTGGATGAGGGCAGGGGCACCCGGGTCCAACTACGAGCAGTACTTC
TRBV7-3	-	TRBJ2-3	-	CASSLLGGTSTDTQYF	TGTGCCAGCAGCTTATTGGGCGGAACTAGCACAGATACGCAGTATTTT
TRBV28	-	TRBJ1-5	-	CASRGSGQPQHF	TGTGCCAGCAGGGGTAGTGGTCAGCCCCAGCATTTT
TRBV30	-	TRBJ1-2	-	CAWSVGRVGYGYTF	TGTGCCTGGAGTGTGGGCAGGGTGGGTTATGGCTACACCTTC
TRBV5-1	-	TRBJ2-6	-	CASSLIVGSGANVLTF	TGCGCCAGCAGCTTAATTGTGGGCTCTGGGGCCAACGTCCTGACTTTC
TRBV5-4	-	TRBJ2-7	-	CASSLEQGLGEQYF	TGTGCCAGCAGCTTGGAACAGGGTTTGGGGGAGCAGTACTTC
TRBV7-3	-	TRBJ2-5	TRBD2	CASSLKAGGPQETQYF	TGTGCCAGCAGCTTAAAAGCGGGAGGGCCCCAAGAGACCCAGTACTTC
TRBV5-8	-	TRBJ1-2	-	CASSLAAGSYGYTF	TGTGCCAGCAGCTTGGCGGCAGGTAGCTATGGCTACACCTTC
TRBV5-5	-	TRBJ2-7	TRBD1	CASAGTVGAYEQYF	TGTGCCAGCGCCGGGACAGTAGGGGCCTACGAGCAGTACTTC
TRBV7-3	-	TRBJ2-1	-	CASSFRSSYNEQFF	TGTGCCAGCAGCTTCCGAAGCTCCTACAATGAGCAGTTCTTC
TRBV9	once	TRBJ1-3	-	CASSPRLSGNTIYF	TGTGCCAGCAGCCCGCGGCTTTCTGGAAACACCATATATTTT
TRBV5-6	-	TRBJ2-7	-	CASSLRLVDLDEQYF	TGTGCCAGCAGCCTCAGACTAGTGGATCTCGACGAGCAGTACTTC
TRBV5-1	-	TRBJ2-5	TRBD1	CASSPGQGSIETQYF	TGCGCCAGCAGCCCAGGACAGGGGAGTATTGAGACCCAGTACTTC
TRBV9	-	TRBJ2-2	TRBD2	CASSGSGRAGTGELFF	TGTGCCAGCAGCGGTAGCGGGAGGGCCGGTACCGGGGAGCTGTTTTTT
TRBV6-5	-	TRBJ1-2	TRBD1	CASSKDRGRLGYTF	TGTGCCAGCAGCAAGGACAGGGGGCGTTTGGGCTACACCTTC
TRBV4-3	-	TRBJ2-2	-	CASSQGARVLNTGELFF	TGCGCCAGCAGCCAAGGGGCTAGGGTTCTGAACACCGGGGAGCTGTTTTTT
TRBV7-3	-	TRBJ2-3	-	CASSLRLVGADTQYF	TGTGCCAGCAGCTTAAGGCTAGTTGGAGCAGATACGCAGTATTTT
TRBV27	-	TRBJ2-3	TRBD2	CASSFSPGGGYTDTQYF	TGTGCCAGCAGTTTCTCCCCGGGAGGAGGCTACACAGATACGCAGTATTTT
TRBV6-5	-	TRBJ2-5	-	CASSSWETQYF	TGTGCCAGCAGTTCATGGGAGACCCAGTACTTC
TRBV20-1	-	TRBJ2-3	-	CSARRTDTQYF	TGCAGTGCTAGGAGGACAGATACGCAGTATTTT
TRBV27	-	TRBJ2-5	-	CASGRPGEETQYF	TGTGCCAGCGGCCGCCCCGGGGAAGAGACCCAGTACTTC
TRBV30	-	TRBJ2-3	TRBD2	CAWSDRDYRTDTQYF	TGTGCCTGGAGTGACCGGGACTACCGCACAGATACGCAGTATTTT
TRBV5-1	-	TRBJ2-5	TRBD2	CASSVTSVKGAQYF	TGCGCCAGCAGCGTGACTAGCGTCAAGGGGGCCCAGTACTTC
TRBV5-4	-	TRBJ1-5	-	CASSLKTAAGFSNQPQHF	TGTGCCAGCAGCTTGAAGACAGCAGCGGGGTTCAGCAATCAGCCCCAGCATTTT
TRBV5-1	-	TRBJ1-2	-	CASSLAPDRLYGYTF	TGCGCCAGCAGCTTGGCCCCCGACAGACTTTATGGCTACACCTTC
TRBV4-2	few	TRBJ1-2	TRBD1	CASSQDDAGTERYGYTF	TGTGCCAGCAGCCAAGACGACGCCGGGACAGAGCGCTATGGCTACACCTTC
TRBV6-6	-	TRBJ1-1	-	CASSPGREAFF	TGTGCCAGCAGCCCGGGGCGTGAAGCTTTCTTT
TRBV5-8	-	TRBJ1-2	-	CASSKQGRVWYGYTF	TGTGCCAGCAGCAAACAGGGTCGGGTGTGGTATGGCTACACCTTC
TRBV5-8	-	TRBJ1-4	-	CASSLLGQGNEKLFF	TGTGCCAGCAGCCTACTGGGGCAGGGGAACGAAAAACTGTTTTTT
TRBV5-1	-	TRBJ2-7	TRBD2	CASSSISGSFSYEQYF	TGCGCCAGCAGCTCGATCAGCGGGAGCTTCAGTTACGAGCAGTACTTC
TRBV5-1	-	TRBJ2-3	-	CASTPPASNTDTQYF	TGCGCCAGCACCCCTCCGGCGAGCAACACAGATACGCAGTATTTT
TRBV2	once	TRBJ2-3	-	CASQGVGDTQYF	TGTGCCAGCCAAGGTGTGGGAGATACGCAGTATTTT
TRBV11-2	-	TRBJ2-5	TRBD2	CASSLKRASGRSSETQYF	TGTGCCAGCAGCTTAAAGAGGGCTAGCGGGAGGAGTTCGGAGACCCAGTACTTC
TRBV27	once	TRBJ2-2	-	CASSRLNTGELFF	TGTGCCAGCAGTCGGCTGAACACCGGGGAGCTGTTTTTT
TRBV5-1	-	TRBJ2-3	-	CASSLEERSTQYF	TGCGCCAGCAGCTTGGAGGAGCGGAGTACGCAGTATTTT
TRBV15	-	TRBJ2-1	TRBD2	CATGGRAVYNEQFF	TGTGCCACCGGCGGGAGGGCCGTCTACAATGAGCAGTTCTTC
TRBV27	-	TRBJ1-2	-	CASSPGLTNYGYTF	TGTGCCAGCAGCCCGGGGTTAACTAACTATGGCTACACCTTC
TRBV25-1	-	TRBJ1-1	-	CASSARGIYTEAFF	TGTGCCAGCAGTGCTCGGGGGATATACACTGAAGCTTTCTTT
TRBV7-2	-	TRBJ2-3	-	CASSLGKGALSTDTQYF	TGTGCCAGCAGCTTAGGGAAGGGAGCCCTTAGCACAGATACGCAGTATTTT
TRBV5-1	-	TRBJ2-3	-	CASSVAQGPSTDTQYF	TGCGCCAGCAGCGTGGCACAGGGCCCTAGCACAGATACGCAGTATTTT
TRBV5-6	-	TRBJ1-1	TRBD1	CASILKGATTEAFF	TGTGCCAGCATTCTAAAGGGGGCGACCACTGAAGCTTTCTTT
TRBV25-1	-	TRBJ2-3	TRBD2	CASRTSGSTDTQYF	TGTGCCAGCAGGACTAGCGGTAGCACAGATACGCAGTATTTT
TRBV19	once	TRBJ2-7	-	CASDFVRGSIYEQYF	TGTGCCAGTGACTTCGTAAGGGGGTCCATCTACGAGCAGTACTTC
TRBV6-1	-	TRBJ1-4	TRBD1	CASSEVRMWGTGTEKLFF	TGTGCCAGCAGTGAAGTTCGTATGTGGGGGACAGGGACTGAAAAACTGTTTTTT
TRBV28	once	TRBJ2-3	TRBD2	CASSPVAGEPSTDTQYF	TGTGCCAGCAGTCCAGTAGCGGGGGAACCAAGCACAGATACGCAGTATTTT
TRBV7-2	-	TRBJ1-1	-	CASSFTRGYTEAFF	TGTGCCAGCAGCTTTACAAGGGGGTACACTGAAGCTTTCTTT
TRBV21-1	-	TRBJ1-1	-	CASSTQQQTEAFF	TGTGCCAGCAGCACACAGCAGCAGACTGAAGCTTTCTTT
TRBV7-9	few	TRBJ1-1	-	CASSPTENTEAFF	TGTGCCAGCAGCCCGACAGAGAACACTGAAGCTTTCTTT